One sample yielded the 22 T cell receptor beta chains listed below, sequenced in a study of shared clonotypes between healthy human individuals. Method: immunoSEQ multiplex PCR; TCRdb's copy keeps in-frame clones and lacks some. Here the sample spans a few hundred thousand clones, over 60% being singletons. The sample was memory CD4+ T cells sorted from blood. Subset indicated: CD45RA-negative fraction. These receptors were collected from a young man in good health.

CDR3 residues: CASIGHIGGIAYNEQFF. CDR3 nucleotide sequence: TGTGCCAGCATTGGCCATATTGGAGGGATCGCCTACAATGAGCAGTTCTTC. The chain has TRBV2 and TRBJ2-1; TRBD2 might be the D (6 bases). The V end lost 7 bases, the J end lost 2 bases, and 21 bases lay between the germline ends. Germline CDR1 reads SNHLY; CDR2 reads FYNNEI. The CDR3 is made up of 17 amino acids.

The chain employs TRBV6-1 and TRBJ1-3; D might be TRBD1 (5 bases). The CDR3 loop spans 15 amino acids. The V gene lost 0 bases and the J gene lost 2 bases, with 8 bases spanning the gap. The germline gives CDR1 MNHNS, CDR2 SASEGT. Written as DNA, the CDR3 is TGTGCCAGCAGTGAAGCGAGCAGGGCTGGAAACACCATATATTTT. Amino acids: CASSEASRAGNTIYF.

The chain couples TRBV23-1 to TRBJ2-7; D is possibly TRBD2 (6 bases). TRBV23-1 is an ORF; its function is uncertain. This CDR3 region has 24 residues. The V and J ends lost 2 bases and 3 bases respectively, with 41 bases between them. The CDR3 DNA sequence: TGCGCCAGCAGTCAACGGCCTCGGGACTTTTCCTCGCCCCTCCTTTTTGGTTGTGTCTACGAGCAGTACTTC. It codes for CASSQRPRDFSSPLLFGCVYEQYF.

The chain combines TRBV28 with TRBJ1-2; D is perhaps TRBD1 (6 bases). The length of the CDR3 is 15 residues. The germline V gene has CDR1 MDHEN and CDR2 SYDVKM. Trimming took 5 bases from V and 4 from J, leaving 17 bases between them. Here the CDR3 DNA reads TGTGCCAGCAGTAAAGGACAGAACCCCCTCTATGGCTACACCTTC. Translation gives CASSKGQNPLYGYTF.

The chain employs TRBV9 and TRBJ2-6, with TRBD1 matching 10 bases. V was pared by 4 bases and J by 0 bases, with 4 bases of the junction left unmatched. CDR1 SGDLS and CDR2 YYNGEE come from the germline V gene. The CDR3 spans 17 residues. CDR3 DNA: TGTGCCAGCAGCCCTCGGACAGGGGGCTCTGGGGCCAACGTCCTGACTTTC. Amino acids: CASSPRTGGSGANVLTF.

The chain recombines TRBV14 with TRBJ2-4; either TRBD1 or TRBD2 may fit D (6 bases each). The CDR3 consists of 14 residues. Germline CDR1 reads SGHDN; CDR2 reads FVKESK. Trimming removed 3 bases at V and 7 bases at J, with 13 bases between. CDR3 in DNA: TGTGCCAGCAGCCAGGGGGGCCTGGGGAACATTCAGTACTTC. Translated: CASSQGGLGNIQYF.

This clone showed up just once. This chain joins TRBV30 and TRBJ2-7, with 12 nucleotides matching TRBD2. The CDR3 has 15 residues. J lost 0 bases, V lost 3 bases, and 3 bases had no gene match. Germline-derived CDR1 and CDR2 are GTSNPN and SVGIG (reference sequence). The CDR3 DNA is TGTGCCTGGAGCCGACTAGCGGGGGTCTCCTACGAGCAGTACTTC. Translating it yields CAWSRLAGVSYEQYF.

V is TRBV29-1 and J is TRBJ2-1; D not resolved. The CDR3 runs 12 residues. Trimming cost V 8 bases and J 3 bases, with 11 bases left between them. Germline V gene sequence: CDR1 SQVTM, CDR2 ANQGSEA. The CDR3 nucleotides are TGCAGCACCTCAACAAGCTACAATGAGCAGTTCTTC. Translation: CSTSTSYNEQFF.

The rearrangement uses TRBV7-2 and TRBJ2-1; D possibly corresponds to TRBD2 (6 bases). Per germline, CDR1 SGHTA and CDR2 FQGNSA. V lost 5 bases and J 7 bases, leaving 18 bases between the germline ends. This CDR3 is built from 15 residues. This CDR3 is CASSPQITSSNEQFF. CDR3 nucleotide sequence: TGTGCCAGCAGCCCCCAAATAACTAGCAGTAATGAGCAGTTCTTC.

This clone has a count of ten or more. The rearrangement links TRBV2 to TRBJ2-3, with D hard to call. The CDR3 covers 13 residues. The germline V gene encodes CDR1 SNHLY and CDR2 FYNNEI. Trimming took off 5 bases at V and 5 bases at J, with 11 bases between the two ends. The CDR3 DNA sequence: TGTGCCAGCAGTATAGATCGTGGAGATACGCAGTATTTT. It encodes CASSIDRGDTQYF.

This clone appeared many times. V is TRBV27 and J is TRBJ1-5; D ambiguous. Germline V gene lookup returns CDR1 MNHEY and CDR2 SMNVEV (reference sequence). The CDR3 spans 12 residues. Trimming pared 5 bases from V and 9 bases from J, leaving 11 bases between. Here the CDR3 reads CASSPPGGPQHF. The CDR3 coding sequence is TGTGCCAGCAGTCCACCAGGAGGGCCCCAGCATTTT.

The rearrangement links TRBV10-2 to TRBJ2-2; D call uncertain. Germline loops: CDR1 WSHSY, CDR2 SAAADI. The CDR3 runs to 15 residues. V was clipped by 0 bases and J by 5 bases, with 10 bases between them. The chain's CDR3 is CASSESVKVTGELFF. CDR3 nucleotides: TGCGCCAGCAGTGAGTCGGTGAAGGTAACCGGGGAGCTGTTTTTT.

The chain uses TRBV15 and TRBJ2-1, with a weak D call TRBD1 (6 bases). This CDR3 is built from 14 residues. Germline V gene lookup returns CDR1 LNHNV and CDR2 YYDKDF (reference sequence). The V end was cut by 3 bases, the J end by 9 bases, with 15 bases between. In DNA form, the CDR3 reads TGTGCCACCAGCAGCTTAAGACAGGTCGGTGAGCAGTTCTTC. Translated, it gives CATSSLRQVGEQFF.

This clone was observed a handful of times. This chain links TRBV7-8 with TRBJ2-5; 7 bases line up with TRBD1. Trimming took 5 bases from V and 6 from J; bases not matched to a gene: 6. The germline V gene has CDR1 SGHVS and CDR2 FQNEAQ. The CDR3 extends over 13 amino acids. CDR3 amino acids: CASSGQGVQTQYF. In DNA form, the CDR3 reads TGTGCCAGCAGCGGCCAGGGGGTTCAGACCCAGTACTTC.

This clone showed up many times. This rearrangement joins TRBV2 to TRBJ2-7, with TRBD2 as a possible D gene (5 bases). Trimming pared 3 bases from V and 4 bases from J, leaving 7 bases between. Per the germline V gene, CDR1 is SNHLY and CDR2 is FYNNEI. CDR3 size: 12 residues. The CDR3 loop is CASSDRGYEQYF. The CDR3 DNA reads TGTGCCAGCAGTGACCGGGGTTACGAGCAGTACTTC.

The V gene is TRBV28, the J gene TRBJ2-5, with a weak D call TRBD2 (6 bases). This CDR3 contains 12 residues. The germline V gene encodes CDR1 MDHEN and CDR2 SYDVKM. Trimming took 3 bases from V and 11 from J, leaving 13 bases between them. The CDR3 protein is CASSFTSSVQYF. In DNA, the CDR3 is TGTGCCAGCAGTTTCACCTCTAGCGTACAGTACTTC. The entire variable domain, with the rest obtained from reference TRBV28 and TRBJ2-5, is as follows: DVKVTQSSRYLVKRTGEKVFLECVQDMDHENMFWYRQDPGLGLRLIYFSYDVKMKEKGDIPEGYSVSREKKERFSLILESASTNQTSMYLCASSFTSSVQYFGPGTRLLVL.

This chain links TRBV5-5 with TRBJ2-2; D remains ambiguous. Germline V gives CDR1 SGHKS, CDR2 YYEKEE (reference sequence). Trimming cost V 0 bases and J 4 bases, with 10 bases left between them. This CDR3 has 15 amino acids. The CDR3 region has the DNA TGTGCCAGCAGCTTGGAACAGCGAGTCACCGGGGAGCTGTTTTTT. It codes for CASSLEQRVTGELFF. Full variable domain (outside the CDR3, taken from reference TRBV5-5 and TRBJ2-2): DAGVTQSPTHLIKTRGQQVTLRCSPISGHKSVSWYQQVLGQGPQFIFQYYEKEERGRGNFPDRFSARQFPNYSSELNVNALLLGDSALYLCASSLEQRVTGELFFGEGSRLTVL.

This clone occurred a few times. The V gene is TRBV7-9, the J gene TRBJ2-7; possible D gene TRBD1, 5 bases. From germline, CDR1 is SEHNR and CDR2 FQNEAQ (reference sequence). The CDR3 totals 15 residues. Trimming cost V 3 bases and J 2 bases, with 14 bases left between them. The CDR3 protein is CASSFQGLETYEQYF. CDR3 DNA sequence: TGTGCCAGCAGCTTCCAGGGCCTTGAAACCTACGAGCAGTACTTC.

V usage is TRBV29-1 and J usage is TRBJ2-1, with D perhaps TRBD1 (5 bases). Germline assignment: CDR1 SQVTM and CDR2 ANQGSEA. This CDR3 contains 11 residues. The V and J ends lost 6 bases and 6 bases respectively, with 9 bases between them. CDR3 nucleotides: TGCAGCGTAGGGGTCCGCAATGAGCAGTTCTTC. It specifies CSVGVRNEQFF.

As DNA, the CDR3 is TGTGCCAGCAACAGGGCCCAAGAGACCCAGTACTTC. The encoded protein is CASNRAQETQYF. The V gene is TRBV28, the J gene TRBJ2-5; the D gene is possibly TRBD1 (6 bases). Deletions cut 7 bases from V and 1 base from J, with 7 bases between. The V gene's germline CDR1 is MDHEN and CDR2 SYDVKM. This CDR3 is built from 12 residues.

A remark on this clone: Germline is not matched at one junction end, which may reflect a read error. The chain recombines TRBV7-7 with TRBJ2-2, with D possibly matching TRBD1 (5 bases). The germline V gene encodes CDR1 SSHAT and CDR2 FNYEAQ (reference sequence). The CDR3 is made up of 15 amino acids. The CDR3 DNA is TGTGCTAGCAGCTTATCCACCACAGGAGAGGGGGAGCTGTTTTTT. Translation gives CASSLSTTGEGELFF.

In nucleotides, the CDR3 is TGTGCCAGCAGTGAAGTTGGGACTGAAGCTTTCTTT. It translates to CASSEVGTEAFF. This rearrangement joins TRBV6-5 to TRBJ1-1, with D unclear. The CDR3 length is 12 residues. V lost 5 bases and J 5 bases, leaving 9 bases between the germline ends. From germline, CDR1 is MNHEY and CDR2 SVGAGI.